What follows is one T cell receptor beta chain and its context. No antigen is known for it. Germline V gene lookup returns CDR1 ENHRY and CDR2 SYGVKD. The CDR3 has 14 residues. The sample originates from a study of monozygotic twins with inflammatory bowel disease. Study conclusions and caveats: Lower sharing of clonotypes with other individuals was seen in IBD patients than in healthy twins. This was most marked in patients showing signs of disease activity.

Each UMI, carrying a 6-nucleotide sample barcode, came from template switching. From its re-call of the 5' RACE reads, TCRdb lists each CDR3 protein once, without DNA. This listing includes approximately 140,000 distinct CDR3 sequences. This clonotype was obtained from a human donor with ulcerative colitis or Crohn's disease, or a healthy co-twin of an affected twin (not recorded which). The J gene is TRBJ1-5, the V gene TRBV10-3; TCRdb's D gene call, TRBD1, goes unchecked for lack of DNA. The sample was blood. CDR3 sequence: CAIRSPGQGEAQHF.